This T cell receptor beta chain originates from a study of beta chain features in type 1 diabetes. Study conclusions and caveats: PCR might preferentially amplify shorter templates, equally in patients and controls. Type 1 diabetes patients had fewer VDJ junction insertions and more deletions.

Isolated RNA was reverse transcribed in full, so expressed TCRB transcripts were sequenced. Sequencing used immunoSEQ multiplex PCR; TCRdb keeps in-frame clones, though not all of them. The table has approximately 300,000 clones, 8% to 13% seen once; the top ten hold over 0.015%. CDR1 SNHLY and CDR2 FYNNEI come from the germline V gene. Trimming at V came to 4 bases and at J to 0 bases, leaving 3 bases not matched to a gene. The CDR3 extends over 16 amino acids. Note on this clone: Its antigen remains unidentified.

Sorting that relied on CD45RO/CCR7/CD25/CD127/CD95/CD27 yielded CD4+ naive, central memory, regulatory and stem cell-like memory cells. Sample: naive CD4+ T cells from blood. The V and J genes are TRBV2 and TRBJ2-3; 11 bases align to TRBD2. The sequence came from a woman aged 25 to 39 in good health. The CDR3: CASSGTSGLSTDTQYF. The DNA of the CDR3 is TGTGCCAGCAGTGGGACTAGCGGGCTTAGCACAGATACGCAGTATTTT. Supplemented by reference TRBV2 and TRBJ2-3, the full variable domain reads EPEVTQTPSHQVTQMGQEVILRCVPISNHLYFYWYRQILGQKVEFLVSFYNNEISEKSEIFDDQFSVERPDGSNFTLKIRSTKLEDSAMYFCASSGTSGLSTDTQYFGPGTRLTVL.